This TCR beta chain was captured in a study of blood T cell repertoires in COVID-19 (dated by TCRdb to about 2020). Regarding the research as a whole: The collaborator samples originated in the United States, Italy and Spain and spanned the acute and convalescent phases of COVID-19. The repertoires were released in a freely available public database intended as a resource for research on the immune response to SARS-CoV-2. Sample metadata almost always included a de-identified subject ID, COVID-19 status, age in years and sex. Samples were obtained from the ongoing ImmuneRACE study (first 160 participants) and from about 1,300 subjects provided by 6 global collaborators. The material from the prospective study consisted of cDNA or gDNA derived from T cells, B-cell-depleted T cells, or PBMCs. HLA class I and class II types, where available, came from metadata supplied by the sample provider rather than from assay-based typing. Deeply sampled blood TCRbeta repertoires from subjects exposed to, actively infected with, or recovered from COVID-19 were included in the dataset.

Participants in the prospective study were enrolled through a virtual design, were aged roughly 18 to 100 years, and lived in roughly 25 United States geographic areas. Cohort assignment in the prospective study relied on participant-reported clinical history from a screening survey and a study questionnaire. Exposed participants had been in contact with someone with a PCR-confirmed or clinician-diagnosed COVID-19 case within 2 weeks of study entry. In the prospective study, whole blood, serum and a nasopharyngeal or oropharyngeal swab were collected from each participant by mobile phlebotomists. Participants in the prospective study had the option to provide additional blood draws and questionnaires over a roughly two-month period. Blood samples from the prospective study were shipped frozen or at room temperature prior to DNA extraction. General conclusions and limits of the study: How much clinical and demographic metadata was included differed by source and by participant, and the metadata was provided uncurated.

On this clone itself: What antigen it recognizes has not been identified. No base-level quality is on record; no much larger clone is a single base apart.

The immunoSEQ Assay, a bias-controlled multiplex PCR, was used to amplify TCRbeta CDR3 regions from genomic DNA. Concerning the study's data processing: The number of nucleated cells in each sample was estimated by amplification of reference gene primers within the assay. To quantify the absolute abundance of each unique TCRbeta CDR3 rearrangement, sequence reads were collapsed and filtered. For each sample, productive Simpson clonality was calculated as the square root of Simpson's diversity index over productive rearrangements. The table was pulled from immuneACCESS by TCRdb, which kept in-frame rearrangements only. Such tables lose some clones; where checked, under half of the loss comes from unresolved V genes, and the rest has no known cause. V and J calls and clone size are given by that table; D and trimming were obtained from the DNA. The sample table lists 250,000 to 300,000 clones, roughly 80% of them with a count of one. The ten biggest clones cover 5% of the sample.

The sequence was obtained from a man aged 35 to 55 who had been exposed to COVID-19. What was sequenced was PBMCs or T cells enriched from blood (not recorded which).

The CDR3 is CASRQGRDTGELFF. In nucleotides, the sequence is TGTGCCAGCAGACAGGGTAGGGACACCGGGGAGCTGTTTTTT. Recombination connected TRBV6-1 to TRBJ2-2; possibly the D gene is TRBD1, per 6 matching bases. There are 14 amino acids in the CDR3, from cysteine to phenylalanine inclusive. Kept here is only the CDR3 DNA, which spans 42 bases and is read in frame from base 1. V is cut by 6 bases and J by 3 bases, and the space between the germline ends is 11 bases. The germline V gene specifies MNHNS as CDR1 and SASEGT as CDR2.